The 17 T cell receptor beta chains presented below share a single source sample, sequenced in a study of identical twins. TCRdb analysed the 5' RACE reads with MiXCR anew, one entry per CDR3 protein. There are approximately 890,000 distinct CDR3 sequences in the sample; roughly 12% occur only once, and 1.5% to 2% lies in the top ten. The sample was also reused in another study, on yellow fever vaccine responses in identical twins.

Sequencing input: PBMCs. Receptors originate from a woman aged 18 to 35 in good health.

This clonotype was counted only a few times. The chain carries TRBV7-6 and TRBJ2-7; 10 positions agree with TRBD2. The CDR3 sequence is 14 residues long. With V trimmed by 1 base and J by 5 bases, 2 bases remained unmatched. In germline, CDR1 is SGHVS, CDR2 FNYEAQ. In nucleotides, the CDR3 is TGTGCCAGCAGCTTAGGGACTAGCGGCAACGAGCAGTACTTC. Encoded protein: CASSLGTSGNEQYF.

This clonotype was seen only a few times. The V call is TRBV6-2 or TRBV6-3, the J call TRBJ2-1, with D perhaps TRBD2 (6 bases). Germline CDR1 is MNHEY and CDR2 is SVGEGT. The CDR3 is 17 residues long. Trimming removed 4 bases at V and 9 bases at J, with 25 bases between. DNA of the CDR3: TGTGCCAGCAGTTCTGGGTTCTGGCAGCCGGGAGCACGTGAGCAGTTCTTC. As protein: CASSSGFWQPGAREQFF.

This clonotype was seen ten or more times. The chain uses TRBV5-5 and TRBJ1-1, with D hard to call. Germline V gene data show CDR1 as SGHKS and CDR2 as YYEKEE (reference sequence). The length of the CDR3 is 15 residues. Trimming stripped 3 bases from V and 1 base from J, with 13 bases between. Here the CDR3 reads CASSWAASPNTEAFF. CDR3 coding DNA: TGTGCCAGCAGCTGGGCGGCATCCCCGAACACTGAAGCTTTCTTT.

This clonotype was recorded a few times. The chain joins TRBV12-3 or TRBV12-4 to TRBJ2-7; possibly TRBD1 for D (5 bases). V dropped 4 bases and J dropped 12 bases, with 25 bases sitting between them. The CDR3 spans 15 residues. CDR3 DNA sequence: TGTGCCAGCAGTTCCCACCGTTCCAGGGATAGACGGCTGTACGTC. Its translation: CASSSHRSRDRRLYV.

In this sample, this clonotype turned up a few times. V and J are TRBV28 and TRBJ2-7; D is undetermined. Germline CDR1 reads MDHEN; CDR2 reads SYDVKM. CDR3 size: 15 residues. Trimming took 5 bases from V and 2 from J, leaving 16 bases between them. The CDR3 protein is CASSPIGYEAYEQYV. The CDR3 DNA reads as TGTGCCAGCAGTCCAATTGGATATGAAGCCTACGAGCAGTACGTC.

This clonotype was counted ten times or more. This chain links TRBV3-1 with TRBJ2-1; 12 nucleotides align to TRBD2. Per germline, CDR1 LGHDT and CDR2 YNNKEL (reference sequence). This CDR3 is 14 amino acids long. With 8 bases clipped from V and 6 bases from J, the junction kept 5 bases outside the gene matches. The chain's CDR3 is CASSRLAGVNEQFF. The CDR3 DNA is TGTGCCAGCTCCCGACTAGCGGGGGTCAATGAGCAGTTCTTC.

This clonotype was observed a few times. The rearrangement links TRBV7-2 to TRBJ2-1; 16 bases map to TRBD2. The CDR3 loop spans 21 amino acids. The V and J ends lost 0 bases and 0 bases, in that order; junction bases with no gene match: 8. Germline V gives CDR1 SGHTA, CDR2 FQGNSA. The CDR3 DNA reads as TGTGCCAGCAGCTTAGCACCCCCGGGACTAGCGGGAGGGAGCTCCTACAATGAGCAGTTCTTC. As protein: CASSLAPPGLAGGSSYNEQFF.

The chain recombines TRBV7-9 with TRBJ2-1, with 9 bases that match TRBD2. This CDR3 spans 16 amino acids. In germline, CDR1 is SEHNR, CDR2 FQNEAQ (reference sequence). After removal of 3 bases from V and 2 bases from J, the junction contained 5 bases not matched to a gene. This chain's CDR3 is CASSFQSGGPYNEQFF. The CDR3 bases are TGTGCCAGCAGCTTCCAAAGCGGGGGGCCCTACAATGAGCAGTTCTTC. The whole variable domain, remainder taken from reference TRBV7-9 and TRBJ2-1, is DTGVSQNPRHKITKRGQNVTFRCDPISEHNRLYWYRQTLGQGPEFLTYFQNEAQLEKSRLLSDRFSAERPKGSFSTLEIQRTEQGDSAMYLCASSFQSGGPYNEQFFGPGTRLTVL.

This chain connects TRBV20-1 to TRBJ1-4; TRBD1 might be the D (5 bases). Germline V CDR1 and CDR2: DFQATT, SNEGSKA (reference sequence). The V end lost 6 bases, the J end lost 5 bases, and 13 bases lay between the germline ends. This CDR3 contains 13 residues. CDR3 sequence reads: CSAATANNEKLFF. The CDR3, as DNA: TGCAGTGCCGCGACAGCGAACAATGAAAAACTGTTTTTT.

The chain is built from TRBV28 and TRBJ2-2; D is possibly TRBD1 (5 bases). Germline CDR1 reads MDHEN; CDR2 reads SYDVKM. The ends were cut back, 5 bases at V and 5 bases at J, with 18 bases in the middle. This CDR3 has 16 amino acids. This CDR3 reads CASSPDIDSRTGELFF. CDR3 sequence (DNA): TGTGCCAGCAGTCCAGACATTGACAGCAGGACCGGGGAGCTGTTTTTT. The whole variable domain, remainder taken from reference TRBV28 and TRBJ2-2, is DVKVTQSSRYLVKRTGEKVFLECVQDMDHENMFWYRQDPGLGLRLIYFSYDVKMKEKGDIPEGYSVSREKKERFSLILESASTNQTSMYLCASSPDIDSRTGELFFGEGSRLTVL.

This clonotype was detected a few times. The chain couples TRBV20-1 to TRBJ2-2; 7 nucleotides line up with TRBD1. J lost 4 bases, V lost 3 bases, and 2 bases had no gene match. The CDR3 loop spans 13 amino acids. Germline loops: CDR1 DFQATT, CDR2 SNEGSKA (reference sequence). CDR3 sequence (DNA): TGCAGTGCTAGGGGACAGTTCACCGGGGAGCTGTTTTTT. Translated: CSARGQFTGELFF.

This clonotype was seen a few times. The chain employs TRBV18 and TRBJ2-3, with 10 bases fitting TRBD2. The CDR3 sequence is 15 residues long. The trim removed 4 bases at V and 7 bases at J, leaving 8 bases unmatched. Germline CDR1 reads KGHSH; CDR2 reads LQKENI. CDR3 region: CASSLQGTSEYTQYF. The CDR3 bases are TGTGCCAGCTCACTACAAGGGACTAGCGAGTATACGCAGTATTTT.

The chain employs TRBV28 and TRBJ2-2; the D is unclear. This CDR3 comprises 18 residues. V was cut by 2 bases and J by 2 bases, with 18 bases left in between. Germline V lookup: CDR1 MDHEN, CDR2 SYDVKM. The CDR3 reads CASSLPPLLGPNTGELFF. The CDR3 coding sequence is TGTGCCAGCAGTTTACCCCCTTTGTTAGGACCCAACACCGGGGAGCTGTTTTTT.

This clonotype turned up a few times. The CDR3 DNA is TGCAGCGTAGACCAGGGGGCAGGGCAGCCCCAGCATTTT. Translated, it gives CSVDQGAGQPQHF. J is TRBJ1-5 and V is TRBV29-1; 8 bases are shared with TRBD1. The CDR3 is made up of 13 amino acids. Germline V lookup: CDR1 SQVTM, CDR2 ANQGSEA. V trimming: 6 bases; J trimming: 7 bases; junction bases outside the gene matches: 8.

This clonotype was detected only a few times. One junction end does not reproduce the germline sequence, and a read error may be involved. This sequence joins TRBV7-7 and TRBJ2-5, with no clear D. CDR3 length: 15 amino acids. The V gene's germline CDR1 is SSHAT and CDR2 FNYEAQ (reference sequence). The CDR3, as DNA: TGTGCCAGCAGCTTATCTCTGGGAACCGAAGATACCCAGTACTTC. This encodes CASSLSLGTEDTQYF.

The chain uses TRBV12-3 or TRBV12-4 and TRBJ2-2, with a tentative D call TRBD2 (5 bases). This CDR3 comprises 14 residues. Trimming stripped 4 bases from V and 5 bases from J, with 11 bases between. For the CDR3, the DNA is TGTGCCAGCAGTTCGCCCCGAGGGACCGGGGAGCTGTTTTTT. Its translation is CASSSPRGTGELFF.

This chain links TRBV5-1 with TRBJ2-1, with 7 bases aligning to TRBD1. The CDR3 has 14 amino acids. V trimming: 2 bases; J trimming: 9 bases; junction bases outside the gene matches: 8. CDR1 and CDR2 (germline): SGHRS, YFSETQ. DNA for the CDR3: TGCGCCAGCAGCTTTGGACAGGCCCCCGGTGAGCAGTTCTTC. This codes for CASSFGQAPGEQFF.